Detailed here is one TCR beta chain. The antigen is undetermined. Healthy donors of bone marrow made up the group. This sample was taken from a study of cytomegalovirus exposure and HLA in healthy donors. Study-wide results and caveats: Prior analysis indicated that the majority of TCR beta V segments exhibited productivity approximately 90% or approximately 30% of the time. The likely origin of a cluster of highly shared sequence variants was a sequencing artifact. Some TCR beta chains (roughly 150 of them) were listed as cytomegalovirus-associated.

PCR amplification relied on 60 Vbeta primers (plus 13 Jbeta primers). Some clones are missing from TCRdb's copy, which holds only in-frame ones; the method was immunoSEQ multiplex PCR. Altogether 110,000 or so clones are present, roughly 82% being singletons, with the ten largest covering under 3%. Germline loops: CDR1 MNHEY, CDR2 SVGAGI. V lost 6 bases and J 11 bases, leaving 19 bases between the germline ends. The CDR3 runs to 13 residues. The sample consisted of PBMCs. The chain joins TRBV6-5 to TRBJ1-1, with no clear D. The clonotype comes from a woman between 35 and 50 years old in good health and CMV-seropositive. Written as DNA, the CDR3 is TGTGCCAGCAGAACCAGCCAGGTCTCGACGGCTTTCTTT. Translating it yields CASRTSQVSTAFF.